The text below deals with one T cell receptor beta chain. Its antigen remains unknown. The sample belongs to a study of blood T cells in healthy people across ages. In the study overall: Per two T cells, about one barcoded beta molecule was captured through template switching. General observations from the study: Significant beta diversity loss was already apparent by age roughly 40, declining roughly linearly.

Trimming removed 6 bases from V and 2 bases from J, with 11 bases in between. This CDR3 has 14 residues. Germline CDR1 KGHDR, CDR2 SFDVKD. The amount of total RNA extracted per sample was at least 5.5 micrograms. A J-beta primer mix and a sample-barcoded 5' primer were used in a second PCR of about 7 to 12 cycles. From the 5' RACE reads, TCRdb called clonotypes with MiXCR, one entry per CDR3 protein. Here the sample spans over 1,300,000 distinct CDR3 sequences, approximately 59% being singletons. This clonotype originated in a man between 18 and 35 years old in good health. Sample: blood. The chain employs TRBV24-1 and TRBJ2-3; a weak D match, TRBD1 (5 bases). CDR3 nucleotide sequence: TGTGCCACCAGTTCAGGGCGTCTCACAGATACGCAGTATTTT. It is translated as CATSSGRLTDTQYF.